A selection of T cell receptor beta chains follows, all from one sample in a study of blood T cell repertoires in COVID-19. Some clones are missing from TCRdb's copy, which holds only in-frame ones; the method was immunoSEQ multiplex PCR. The sample includes 200,000 or so clones, roughly 92% of them seen just once. Specimen: peripheral blood. These receptors all stem from a man aged 60 to 69 with COVID-19, enrolled during active disease. The CDR3 runs from the conserved cysteine through the conserved F or W. D genes are given only for firm matches. Where a row states a size, it is once, few, many or the class of an expanded clone; other rows omit it.

v_call,clone_size,j_call,d_call,cdr3_nt,cdr3_aa
TRBV27,-,TRBJ1-5,-,TGTGCCAGCAGTTCAAAACGACAGTATAGCAATCAGCCCCAGCATTTT,CASSSKRQYSNQPQHF
TRBV6-1,few,TRBJ1-1,-,TGTGCCAGCAGTGAAACTGGTCTTACTGAAGCTTTCTTT,CASSETGLTEAFF
TRBV28,-,TRBJ1-2,-,TGTGCCAGCAGTTTAATTACAGTAACCAACTATGGCTACACCTTC,CASSLITVTNYGYTF
TRBV19,-,TRBJ2-7,TRBD1,TGTGCCAGTAGTCCCGGGACAGGGAGCCCCTACGAGCAGTACTTC,CASSPGTGSPYEQYF
TRBV7-8,once,TRBJ1-4,TRBD1,TGTGCCAGCAGCCCGGGACAGGGGCTAAATGAAAAACTGTTTTTT,CASSPGQGLNEKLFF
TRBV5-1,-,TRBJ2-3,TRBD2,TGCGCCAGCAGCCGGGGGGGACTAACTGACACAGATACGCAGTATTTT,CASSRGGLTDTDTQYF
TRBV7-3,-,TRBJ2-5,-,TGTGCCAGCAGCTTAGAGAGGGTGGGGACCCAGTACTTC,CASSLERVGTQYF
TRBV6-4,-,TRBJ2-1,-,TGTGCCAGCAGAGATAGCTGGAGCTCCTACAATGAGCAGTTCTTC,CASRDSWSSYNEQFF
TRBV6-6,-,TRBJ2-7,TRBD1,TGTGCCAGCAGTTACGGTAGGGGACAGGGTTTATACGAGCAGTACTTC,CASSYGRGQGLYEQYF
TRBV28,once,TRBJ1-1,TRBD1,TGTGCCAGCAGGTGGGACAGCTCGAACACTGAAGCTTTCTTT,CASRWDSSNTEAFF
TRBV2,-,TRBJ1-4,-,TGTGCCAGCAGTGGAGGGGGTCAATCTAATGAAAAACTGTTTTTT,CASSGGGQSNEKLFF
TRBV2,-,TRBJ2-3,-,TGTGCCAGCAGTGAAATGAGGGGAGGTGATACGCAGTATTTT,CASSEMRGGDTQYF
TRBV2,-,TRBJ1-6,TRBD1,TGTGCCTGCGGACAGGGGCAGTCCTATAATTCACCCCTCCACTTT,CACGQGQSYNSPLHF
TRBV28,-,TRBJ1-1,-,TGTGCCAGCAGACCCGACGGGGGTCGGACTGAAGCTTTCTTT,CASRPDGGRTEAFF
TRBV5-6,once,TRBJ2-4,-,TGTGCCAGCAGCTTGGTGACAGACGTAGCCAAAAACATTCAGTACTTC,CASSLVTDVAKNIQYF
TRBV21-1,-,TRBJ2-7,-,TGTGCCAGCAGCAAAATCCAACAGCTCTACGAGCAGTACTTC,CASSKIQQLYEQYF
TRBV10-3,-,TRBJ2-5,TRBD1,TGTGCCATCAGGTCAGACAGGGAGTCAGAGACCCAGTACTTC,CAIRSDRESETQYF
TRBV9,-,TRBJ1-3,-,TGTGCCAGCAGCGCTGTACCTCAGGGATCGGGAAACACCATATATTTT,CASSAVPQGSGNTIYF
TRBV5-1,-,TRBJ2-2,-,TGCGCCAGCAGCTTGTCCCAGGGGAACACCGGGGAGCTGTTTTTT,CASSLSQGNTGELFF
TRBV18,-,TRBJ1-3,-,TGTGCCAGCTCACCACCGAATCAGGCGCTCTCTGGAAACACCATATATTTT,CASSPPNQALSGNTIYF
TRBV6-6,-,TRBJ2-1,TRBD2,TGTGCCAGCAACGCAGCGGGGGCTTACAATGAGCAGTTCTTC,CASNAAGAYNEQFF
TRBV7-9,-,TRBJ1-2,-,TGTGCCAGCAGCTTTTCTCGGACAGCGCCCTATGGCTACACCTTC,CASSFSRTAPYGYTF
TRBV28,-,TRBJ2-7,TRBD2,TGTGCCAGCGGGGGCCGACTAGCGGGAGTTACCTACGAGCAGTACTTC,CASGGRLAGVTYEQYF
TRBV5-4,-,TRBJ1-2,TRBD1,TGTGCCAGCAGTCAGGGGGGAGGTAACTATGGCTACACCTTC,CASSQGGGNYGYTF
TRBV9,-,TRBJ2-1,TRBD1,TGTGCCAGCAGCGCTCGACAGGGTCGGAGTGGGGATGAGCAGTTCTTC,CASSARQGRSGDEQFF
TRBV6-5,-,TRBJ2-1,TRBD2,TGTGCCAGCAGATCCACTAGCGGGAGCTACAATGAGCAGTTCTTC,CASRSTSGSYNEQFF
TRBV18,-,TRBJ2-2,-,TGTGCCAGCTCACCACGTCAGGGGTCGGGCGGGGAGCTGTTTTTT,CASSPRQGSGGELFF
TRBV6-2/TRBV6-3,-,TRBJ2-1,TRBD1,TGTGCCAGCAGCCGGGACAGGGTGGACAATGAGCAGTTCTTC,CASSRDRVDNEQFF
TRBV12-3/TRBV12-4,-,TRBJ2-7,-,TGTGCCAGCAGTTTTAATCTTCGCTACGAGCAGTACTTC,CASSFNLRYEQYF
TRBV7-8,-,TRBJ1-5,TRBD1,TGTGCCAGCAGTTTCACAGGGGGCAATCAGCCCCAGCATTTT,CASSFTGGNQPQHF
TRBV11-2,-,TRBJ1-2,-,TGTGCCAGCAGCCGGGGCTATGGCTACACCTTC,CASSRGYGYTF
TRBV5-1,-,TRBJ2-3,TRBD2,TGCGCCAGCAGCTTTAGCGGGAACCCTTCCACAGATACGCAGTATTTT,CASSFSGNPSTDTQYF
TRBV7-8,-,TRBJ2-1,-,TGTGCCAGCAGCTTAGATGATCAACTTTTTAATGAGCAGTTCTTC,CASSLDDQLFNEQFF
TRBV11-3,-,TRBJ2-2,TRBD2,TGTGCCAGCAGCTTTAGCGGGTTCACCGGGGAGCTGTTTTTT,CASSFSGFTGELFF
TRBV30,-,TRBJ1-2,-,TGTGCCTGGAGTGTGGACTCCTACACCTTC,CAWSVDSYTF
TRBV3-1/TRBV3-2,-,TRBJ2-1,TRBD2,TGTGCCAGCAGCCAAAGACTAGCGGGAGGAGTAAGCCAGTTCTTC,CASSQRLAGGVSQFF
TRBV19,once,TRBJ2-3,TRBD1,TGTGCCAGTAGTCTGCAGGGACAGGGGAGTTTTGATACGCAGTATTTT,CASSLQGQGSFDTQYF
TRBV19,-,TRBJ2-2,TRBD1,TGTGCCAGTAGTCCGAGGACAGGAAGAACCGGGGAGCTGTTTTTT,CASSPRTGRTGELFF